This is a list of T cell receptor beta chains from one sample in a study of blood T cells in healthy people across ages. TCRdb reanalysed the 5' RACE reads using MiXCR and keeps one entry per CDR3 protein. The sample lists over 700,000 distinct CDR3 sequences; about 53% were seen once. The sequencing sample was made of blood. The receptors stem from a man older than 75 in good health. Each CDR3 is given without its conserved first and last residue. Each record gives: clone size, CDR3 length, V gene, J gene, D gene, CDR3 protein. D genes are given only for firm matches. Only part of the rows carry a size: once, few, many, or a class if the clone is expanded.

>few|11|TRBV20-1|-|-
SALRDPGETQY
>few|13|TRBV13|TRBJ2-7|-
ASSLTPRTAYEQY
>-|12|TRBV27|TRBJ1-2|-
ASSTLGTTYGYT
>-|16|TRBV5-6|TRBJ2-3|TRBD2
ASREGLAGSIGTDTQY
>-|12|TRBV20-1|TRBJ2-1|-
SASGGSQDNEQF
>-|16|TRBV18|TRBJ2-1|TRBD2
ASSHVPGLGSSYNEQF
>-|14|TRBV29-1|TRBJ2-5|TRBD1
SVEAPRTGPFNEQY
>few|12|TRBV6-5|TRBJ2-3|TRBD2
ASRPAGGQRYAY
>once|12|TRBV6-1|TRBJ1-1|TRBD1
ASRIRTGVTEAF
>-|15|TRBV5-1|TRBJ1-1|-
ASSLGPAPGTNTEAF
>-|11|TRBV13|TRBJ2-5|-
ASRLLPYNEQY
>few|14|TRBV18|TRBJ2-3|TRBD2
ASSPPASGNRRYAY
>-|13|TRBV7-2|TRBJ1-2|TRBD1
ASSFNGQGAEGYT
>-|14|TRBV7-8|TRBJ2-7|TRBD2
ASSLVWREGLNEQY
>few|12|TRBV29-1|TRBJ2-7|-
SVEDARESYEQY
>-|13|TRBV16|TRBJ1-4|TRBD1
ASSQSDRGDEKLF
>few|13|TRBV5-1|TRBJ1-4|-
ASSTGRTTNEKLF
>-|12|TRBV10-3|TRBJ1-2|-
AISYGDGVYGYT
>few|13|TRBV2|TRBJ2-3|-
ASSESGLSTDTQY
>-|15|TRBV7-2|TRBJ2-1|TRBD1
ASSLGRVSGGYNEQF
>once|13|TRBV27|TRBJ2-1|TRBD2
ASGPGLSSYNEQF
>-|11|TRBV5-1|TRBJ1-4|-
ASSSVRNEKLF
>few|12|TRBV24-1|TRBJ1-2|-
ATSDRTANYGYT
>-|14|TRBV5-1|TRBJ1-4|TRBD1
ASSWTRQGAGEKPF
>few|11|TRBV18|TRBJ2-7|-
ASSPPEGYEQY
>-|15|TRBV7-6|TRBJ2-7|TRBD1
ASSLEGQGIPTYEQY
>few|15|TRBV5-1|TRBJ1-2|TRBD1
ASSSGNPDRTNYGYT
>few|12|TRBV14|TRBJ2-3|-
ASSHWDFTDTQY
>many|13|TRBV5-1|TRBJ2-5|-
ASSDAGGSLETQY
>-|12|TRBV7-2|TRBJ2-3|-
ASSSLSGGRDAY
>-|11|TRBV6-6|TRBJ2-5|-
AGTDNRQETQY
>-|14|TRBV7-6|TRBJ2-1|TRBD2
ASSLGGLAGGNEQF
>-|10|TRBV29-1|TRBJ2-5|-
SVVPGQETQY
>few|13|TRBV4-2|TRBJ1-1|-
ASSQESGGSPRAF
>few|13|TRBV15|TRBJ2-5|TRBD1
ATSSLGTGQETQY
>few|13|TRBV7-2|TRBJ2-7|TRBD2
ASSFLGTSQGEQY